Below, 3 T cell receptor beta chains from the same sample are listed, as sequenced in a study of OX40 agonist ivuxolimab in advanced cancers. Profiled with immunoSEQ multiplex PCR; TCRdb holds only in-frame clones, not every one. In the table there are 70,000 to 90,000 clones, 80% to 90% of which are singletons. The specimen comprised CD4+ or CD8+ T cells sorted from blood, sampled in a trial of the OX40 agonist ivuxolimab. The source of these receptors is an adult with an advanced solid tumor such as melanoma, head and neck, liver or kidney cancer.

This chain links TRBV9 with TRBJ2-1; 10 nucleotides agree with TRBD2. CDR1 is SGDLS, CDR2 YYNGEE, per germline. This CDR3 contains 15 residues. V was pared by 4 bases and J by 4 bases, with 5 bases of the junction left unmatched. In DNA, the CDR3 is TGTGCCAGCAGCACGAGCGGGGGGGGTTACAATGAGCAGTTCTTC. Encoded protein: CASSTSGGGYNEQFF.

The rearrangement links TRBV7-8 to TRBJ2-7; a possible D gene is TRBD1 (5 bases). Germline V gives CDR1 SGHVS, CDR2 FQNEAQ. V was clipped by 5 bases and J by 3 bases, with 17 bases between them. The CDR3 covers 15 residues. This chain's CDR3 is CASSPFGRAGYEQYF. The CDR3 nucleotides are TGTGCCAGCAGCCCATTTGGCAGGGCAGGCTACGAGCAGTACTTC.

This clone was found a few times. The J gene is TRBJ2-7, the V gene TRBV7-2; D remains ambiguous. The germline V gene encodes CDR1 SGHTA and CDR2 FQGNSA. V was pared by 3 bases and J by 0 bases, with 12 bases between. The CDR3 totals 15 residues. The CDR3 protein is CASSFKGRSSYEQYF. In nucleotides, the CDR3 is TGTGCCAGCAGCTTTAAGGGCCGTAGCTCCTACGAGCAGTACTTC.